One sample yielded the 26 T cell receptor beta chains listed below, sequenced in a study of cytomegalovirus exposure and HLA in healthy donors (dated by TCRdb to about 2017). Receptor amplification or capture employed the immunoSEQ multiplex PCR assay. TCRdb holds this immuneACCESS table with in-frame rearrangements only. Some clones are missing; in checked studies, unresolved V genes explain under half, and the rest has no known cause. The sample table holds some 83,000 clones, of which 90% to 95% were seen once. The top ten constitute roughly 2.1% of the sample. The sample comprised PBMCs. Receptors were obtained from a woman younger than 35 in good health and CMV-seronegative.

This chain joins TRBV7-2 and TRBJ1-2, with 7 bases matching TRBD1. This CDR3 comprises 13 residues. V lost 8 bases and J lost 6; bases outside the gene matches: 9. Germline V CDR1 and CDR2: SGHTA, FQGNSA. This CDR3 is CASDLGQRDGYTF. The CDR3 nucleotides read TGTGCCAGCGACCTGGGACAGAGAGATGGCTACACCTTC.

The genes are TRBV5-1 and TRBJ1-1, with a tentative D call TRBD1 (6 bases). The CDR3 runs 17 residues. Germline V gene data show CDR1 as SGHRS and CDR2 as YFSETQ. V was pared by 4 bases and J by 0 bases, with 19 bases between. CDR3 region: CASSPVPGQFMNTEAFF. DNA of the CDR3: TGCGCCAGCAGCCCTGTCCCGGGACAATTTATGAACACTGAAGCTTTCTTT.

The chain is built from TRBV7-9 and TRBJ1-4; possibly TRBD1 for D (5 bases). With 2 bases removed from V and 5 bases from J, the gap between germline ends came to 9 bases. CDR3 length: 14 amino acids. Per germline, CDR1 SEHNR and CDR2 FQNEAQ (reference sequence). This CDR3 reads CASSLLQGNEKLFF. In nucleotides, the CDR3 is TGTGCCAGCAGCTTATTGCAGGGCAATGAAAAACTGTTTTTT.

This sequence joins TRBV2 and TRBJ2-1; no firm D call. Looked up from germline, CDR1 is SNHLY and CDR2 is FYNNEI. Trimming shortened V by 6 bases and J by 0 bases, and 18 bases separated the two germline ends. The CDR3 totals 17 residues. DNA of the CDR3: TGTGCCAGCAGCCCATCAACCACCGCGAGCTCCTACAATGAGCAGTTCTTC. Its protein product is CASSPSTTASSYNEQFF.

This clone was seen a single time. The chain couples TRBV20-1 to TRBJ2-7, with D perhaps TRBD1 (6 bases). V was cut by 3 bases and J by 3 bases, with 6 bases left in between. CDR1 is DFQATT and CDR2 is SNEGSKA in the germline V gene (reference sequence). The CDR3 has 11 residues. CDR3 protein: CSARDSYEQYF. CDR3 nucleotides: TGCAGTGCTAGGGACAGCTACGAGCAGTACTTC.

The rearrangement joins TRBV2 to TRBJ2-5, with 7 positions matching TRBD1. The CDR3 is made up of 13 amino acids. Germline values: CDR1 SNHLY, CDR2 FYNNEI. The J segment lost 2 bases and the V segment lost 7 bases, leaving 4 bases of the junction unmatched. CDR3: CASNRDRQETQYF. The CDR3 nucleotides are TGTGCCAGCAATCGGGACAGACAAGAGACCCAGTACTTC.

Of note for this clone: At one of its ends the junction is not consistent with the germline gene, which may arise from a read error. The chain joins TRBV7-6 to TRBJ2-3, with D maybe TRBD2 (6 bases). This CDR3 comprises 15 residues. Germline V lookup: CDR1 SGHVS, CDR2 FNYEAQ. Here the CDR3 reads CASSLAGGSTDTQYF. In DNA, the CDR3 is TGTGCCAGCAGCCTAGCCGGAGGGAGCACAGATACGCAGTATTTT.

The chain couples TRBV6-5 to TRBJ2-7, with 7 bases matching TRBD1. This CDR3 region has 16 residues. Germline values: CDR1 MNHEY, CDR2 SVGAGI. The V and J ends lost 0 bases and 2 bases, in that order; junction bases with no gene match: 7. The CDR3 sequence: CASSYSQTGIAYEQYF. CDR3 in DNA: TGTGCCAGCAGTTACTCTCAGACAGGGATCGCCTACGAGCAGTACTTC.

Here the CDR3 DNA reads TGTGCCAGCAGCCCAACCATGGGCGCATTGGACAATGAGCAGTTCTTC. Amino acids: CASSPTMGALDNEQFF. The V call is TRBV7-2, the J call TRBJ2-1; D gene ambiguous. The CDR3 is 16 amino acids. Germline assignment: CDR1 SGHTA and CDR2 FQGNSA. Trimming took 5 bases from V and 5 from J, leaving 19 bases between them. The full variable domain, in which reference TRBV7-2 and TRBJ2-1 provide the parts outside the CDR3, is GAGVSQSPSNKVTEKGKDVELRCDPISGHTALYWYRQSLGQGLEFLIYFQGNSAPDKSGLPSDRFSAERTGGSVSTLTIQRTQQEDSAVYLCASSPTMGALDNEQFFGPGTRLTVL.

The chain carries TRBV10-2 and TRBJ2-5; 7 bases line up with TRBD2. V trimming: 2 bases; J trimming: 5 bases; junction bases outside the gene matches: 8. Germline lookup yields CDR1 WSHSY and CDR2 SAAADI. The CDR3 runs 15 residues. This CDR3 is CASSEGRLAEETQYF. Here the CDR3 DNA reads TGCGCCAGCAGTGAGGGTAGGCTAGCGGAGGAGACCCAGTACTTC.

This clone was recorded once. V gene TRBV10-3 combines with J gene TRBJ1-1; TRBD1 aligns across 7 bases. V was clipped by 4 bases and J by 5 bases; unmatched bases: 7. CDR3 length equals 14 residues. The germline gives CDR1 ENHRY, CDR2 SYGVKD. CDR3 loop: CAISVRDSETEAFF. CDR3 nucleotides: TGTGCCATCAGTGTCCGGGACAGTGAGACTGAAGCTTTCTTT.

This chain joins TRBV6-1 and TRBJ2-1; 12 bases line up with TRBD2. The V segment lost 4 bases and the J segment 9 bases; nucleotides outside the gene matches: 10. The CDR3 has 16 amino acids. CDR1 and CDR2 from the germline V gene are MNHNS and SASEGT. CDR3 sequence (DNA): TGTGCCAGCAGTGGTAGACTAGCGGGAGCGGCGGGTGAGCAGTTCTTC. Protein: CASSGRLAGAAGEQFF.

This chain connects TRBV28 to TRBJ2-7; 9 positions match TRBD1. CDR3 size: 13 residues. Losses at the gene ends were 6 bases for V and 3 bases for J; bases not matched to a gene: 3. CDR1 is MDHEN and CDR2 is SYDVKM in the germline V gene. The CDR3 loop is CASSTTGGYEQYF. In DNA form, the CDR3 reads TGTGCCAGCAGCACGACAGGGGGCTACGAGCAGTACTTC.

The rearrangement joins TRBV7-2 to TRBJ2-2, with a possible D match to TRBD2 (6 bases). Deletions cut 5 bases from V and 6 bases from J, with 13 bases between. CDR1 is SGHTA and CDR2 is FQGNSA in the germline V gene. There are 14 residues in the CDR3. The CDR3 region has the DNA TGTGCCAGCAGCCCAAGGAGGGCCGCCGGGGAGCTGTTTTTT. Amino acid sequence: CASSPRRAAGELFF. Together with reference TRBV7-2 and TRBJ2-2, the CDR3 gives the full variable domain: GAGVSQSPSNKVTEKGKDVELRCDPISGHTALYWYRQSLGQGLEFLIYFQGNSAPDKSGLPSDRFSAERTGGSVSTLTIQRTQQEDSAVYLCASSPRRAAGELFFGEGSRLTVL.

The gene calls are TRBV6-5 and TRBJ2-5, with D possibly being TRBD2 (5 bases). CDR3 length: 13 amino acids. Trimming removed 5 bases from V and 2 bases from J, with 9 bases in between. From germline, CDR1 is MNHEY and CDR2 SVGAGI. As DNA, the CDR3 is TGTGCCAGCAGTCGGGATGAGCAAGAGACCCAGTACTTC. Translated, it gives CASSRDEQETQYF.

In DNA form, the CDR3 reads TGTGCCAGCAGACCACCCGGGACAGTCCGACTTAACACTGAAGCTTTCTTT. Encoded protein: CASRPPGTVRLNTEAFF. The rearrangement joins TRBV28 to TRBJ1-1; the match to TRBD1 covers 7 bases. V shed 6 bases and J 2 bases; nucleotides not matched to a gene: 15. The CDR3 runs 17 residues. CDR1 and CDR2 from the germline V gene are MDHEN and SYDVKM.

V is TRBV7-9 and J is TRBJ2-7, with 10 nucleotides matching TRBD2. The CDR3 is 13 amino acids. Germline assignment: CDR1 SEHNR and CDR2 FQNEAQ (reference sequence). Unmatched junction bases numbered 9, after V lost 9 bases and J lost 7 bases. The CDR3 sequence is CASKREGLWEQYF. The CDR3 bases are TGTGCCAGTAAGCGGGAGGGCCTGTGGGAGCAGTACTTC.

The chain uses TRBV29-1 and TRBJ2-1, with 12 bases identical to TRBD2. Germline V gives CDR1 SQVTM, CDR2 ANQGSEA. The CDR3 is 15 amino acids. The J segment lost 4 bases and the V segment lost 1 base, leaving 2 bases of the junction unmatched. This CDR3 reads CSVEGTSGAYNEQFF. CDR3 bases: TGCAGCGTTGAAGGGACTAGCGGGGCATACAATGAGCAGTTCTTC.

The CDR3 spells CASSQDMGPDTQYF. The DNA for the CDR3 is TGCGCCAGCAGCCAAGATATGGGGCCAGATACGCAGTATTTT. The chain employs TRBV4-3 and TRBJ2-3; D is possibly TRBD1 (5 bases). Germline CDR1 is LGHNA and CDR2 is YSLEER. V was shortened by 0 bases and J by 4 bases, with 8 bases between the two germline ends. This CDR3 is built from 14 residues.

This clone was detected once. The chain uses TRBV13 and TRBJ2-1; TRBD1 matches at 9 bases. The CDR3 contains 15 residues. Per the germline V gene, CDR1 is PRHDT and CDR2 is FYEKMQ (reference sequence). The V segment lost 5 bases and the J segment 2 bases; nucleotides outside the gene matches: 4. Here the CDR3 DNA reads TGTGCCAGCAGCCCCAGACAGGGGGCCTACAATGAGCAGTTCTTC. It yields the protein CASSPRQGAYNEQFF.

In DNA form, the CDR3 reads TGTGCCAGCAGTACCCAGGCGAGCTCCTACGAGCAGTACTTC. Translation: CASSTQASSYEQYF. The rearrangement joins TRBV11-3 to TRBJ2-7; unclear D gene. Trimming removed 6 bases at V and 0 bases at J, with 12 bases between. The CDR3 spans 14 residues. Germline V lookup: CDR1 SGHNT, CDR2 YENEEA.

The chain combines TRBV5-4 with TRBJ2-1, with 11 positions matching TRBD2. Trimming at V came to 3 bases and at J to 4 bases, leaving 6 bases not matched to a gene. CDR1 is SGHNT, CDR2 YYREEE, per germline (reference sequence). The CDR3 spans 16 residues. The CDR3: CASSWMTSGKYNEQFF. In DNA form, the CDR3 reads TGTGCCAGCAGCTGGATGACTAGCGGGAAATACAATGAGCAGTTCTTC.

The rearrangement joins TRBV19 to TRBJ2-1; 7 bases align to TRBD1. The CDR3 extends over 15 amino acids. V gave up 4 bases and J gave up 1 base; unmatched junction bases: 4. Per the germline V gene, CDR1 is LNHDA and CDR2 is SQIVND (reference sequence). CDR3 sequence (DNA): TGTGCCAGTAGTACCGGGACAGTGTCCTACAATGAGCAGTTCTTC. Translating gives CASSTGTVSYNEQFF.

This chain uses TRBV4-1 with TRBJ1-1; D is undetermined. This CDR3 has 15 amino acids. V lost 4 bases, J lost 1 base, and 13 bases lay in between. The germline CDR1 and CDR2 sequences are MGHRA and YSYEKL. The CDR3 nucleotides read TGCGCCAGCAGCCCCCGGGAATCCGAGAACACTGAAGCTTTCTTT. This sequence encodes CASSPRESENTEAFF.

The chain is built from TRBV30 and TRBJ1-3; D ambiguous. Germline CDR1 is GTSNPN and CDR2 is SVGIG (reference sequence). The germline V and J ends were trimmed by 0 bases and 4 bases, with 7 bases remaining between them. CDR3 length: 13 residues. The CDR3 loop is CAWSVQLGNTIYF. CDR3 DNA: TGTGCCTGGAGTGTACAGTTAGGAAACACCATATATTTT.

This chain uses TRBV6-5 with TRBJ1-2; 9 positions agree with TRBD1. The junction had 4 bases not matched to a gene; V was cut back by 0 bases and J by 8 bases. The CDR3 consists of 14 residues. CDR1 MNHEY and CDR2 SVGAGI come from the germline V gene. The CDR3 is CASSYSGQGGGYTF. The CDR3 DNA follows: TGTGCCAGCAGTTACTCGGGACAGGGCGGAGGCTACACCTTC.